The 21 T cell receptor beta chains in this list originate from one sample, sequenced in a study of shared clonotypes between healthy human individuals. Profiled with immunoSEQ multiplex PCR; TCRdb holds only in-frame clones, not every one. The table lists more than 2,000,000 clones, 90% to 95% of them singletons. Sequenced input: naive CD4+ T cells from PBMCs. Documented subset: CD45RA+ positively selected. Every receptor here comes from a man aged 18 to 35 in good health. Some clones in this sample may be carry-over from other donors' samples.

The V call is TRBV30, the J call TRBJ2-3; no definite D call. The V end lost 3 bases, the J end lost 1 base, and 5 bases lay between the germline ends. This CDR3 region has 12 residues. Germline loops: CDR1 GTSNPN, CDR2 SVGIG (reference sequence). The CDR3 region has the DNA TGTGCCTGGAGCATCGGCACAGATACGCAGTATTTT. This codes for CAWSIGTDTQYF.

The chain couples TRBV19 to TRBJ1-1, with D possibly being TRBD1 (6 bases). V was trimmed by 8 bases and J by 5 bases, leaving 15 bases between them. The CDR3 has 13 amino acids. Germline CDR1 and CDR2: LNHDA and SQIVND (reference sequence). The CDR3, as DNA: TGTGCCAGTTCGATGACAGGTGGGACTGAAGCTTTCTTT. Residues: CASSMTGGTEAFF.

CDR3 protein: CASSLAGHGVGYTF. DNA for the CDR3: TGTGCCAGCAGCTTGGCGGGACATGGAGTTGGCTACACCTTC. The chain uses TRBV5-6 and TRBJ1-2, with D tentatively TRBD1 (6 bases). V was cut by 0 bases and J by 7 bases, with 13 bases left in between. The CDR3 runs 14 residues. Looked up from germline, CDR1 is SGHDT and CDR2 is YYEEEE.

This clone was counted once. The rearrangement uses TRBV2 and TRBJ1-5; D gene uncertain. V was shortened by 6 bases and J by 1 base, with 7 bases between the two germline ends. The CDR3 spans 13 residues. Germline V gene data show CDR1 as SNHLY and CDR2 as FYNNEI. The CDR3 here is CASRPGSNQPQHF. In nucleotides, the CDR3 is TGTGCCAGCAGGCCCGGGAGCAATCAGCCCCAGCATTTT. The variable domain in full, completed from reference TRBV2 and TRBJ1-5, reads EPEVTQTPSHQVTQMGQEVILRCVPISNHLYFYWYRQILGQKVEFLVSFYNNEISEKSEIFDDQFSVERPDGSNFTLKIRSTKLEDSAMYFCASRPGSNQPQHFGDGTRLSIL.

V gene TRBV4-2 combines with J gene TRBJ2-3; 12 bases agree with TRBD2. The length of the CDR3 is 19 residues. Per the germline V gene, CDR1 is LGHNA and CDR2 is YNFKEQ. The ends lost 0 bases at V and 2 bases at J; junction bases unmatched: 9. CDR3 protein: CASSQDKLAGGLYTDTQYF. The CDR3 coding sequence is TGTGCCAGCAGCCAAGATAAACTAGCGGGAGGCCTCTACACAGATACGCAGTATTTT.

The gene calls are TRBV28 and TRBJ1-5; D not certain. Trimming stripped 5 bases from V and 5 bases from J, with 10 bases between. The CDR3 contains 13 residues. Germline V gene data show CDR1 as MDHEN and CDR2 as SYDVKM. Written as DNA, the CDR3 is TGTGCCAGCAGTCCTCGGGTAGATCAGCCCCAGCATTTT. Translated, it gives CASSPRVDQPQHF.

The V call is TRBV6-1, the J call TRBJ2-2, with a possible D match to TRBD1 (6 bases). Germline V gene data show CDR1 as MNHNS and CDR2 as SASEGT. This CDR3 region has 15 residues. V lost 6 bases and J lost 4, with 15 bases in between. Here the CDR3 reads CASRGPGTTTGELFF. In DNA form, the CDR3 reads TGTGCCAGCAGAGGCCCGGGGACAACCACCGGGGAGCTGTTTTTT.

This sequence joins TRBV28 and TRBJ2-7; tentatively, D is TRBD1 (6 bases). The length of the CDR3 is 16 residues. From germline, CDR1 is MDHEN and CDR2 SYDVKM. V was shortened by 4 bases and J by 2 bases, with 18 bases between the two germline ends. The CDR3 protein is CASSSGPTGFPYEQYF. CDR3 DNA sequence: TGTGCCAGCAGTTCGGGTCCAACAGGGTTTCCCTACGAGCAGTACTTC.

This chain joins TRBV7-9 and TRBJ2-1; D tentatively reads TRBD1 or TRBD2 (5 bases each). Germline V gene data show CDR1 as SEHNR and CDR2 as FQNEAQ (reference sequence). There are 18 residues in the CDR3. Trimming removed 7 bases at V and 2 bases at J, with 24 bases between. The DNA of the CDR3 is TGTGCCAGCACCTGGTCGTCCCGGGGCGGGTTAACCTACAATGAGCAGTTCTTC. Its translation: CASTWSSRGGLTYNEQFF.

As for this clone: This same CDR3 is encoded by further DNA sequences in the sample. The chain is built from TRBV5-4 and TRBJ2-3; TRBD2 aligns across 7 bases. Germline CDR1 and CDR2: SGHNT and YYREEE (reference sequence). The CDR3 has 15 amino acids. V shed 0 bases, J shed 0 bases, and the junction held 1 base outside the gene matches. Here the CDR3 DNA reads TGTGCCAGCAGCTTGGGACTAGCTAGCACAGATACGCAGTATTTT. Translation gives CASSLGLASTDTQYF.

Concerning this clone: This same CDR3 is encoded by further DNA sequences in the sample. The chain uses TRBV7-2 and TRBJ2-5; 7 positions agree with TRBD1. The CDR3 has 13 residues. Germline lookup yields CDR1 SGHTA and CDR2 FQGNSA. V lost 4 bases to trimming and J lost 2 bases; unmatched junction nucleotides: 1. The CDR3, as DNA: TGTGCCAGCAGCTCGGGACAGCAAGAGACCCAGTACTTC. As protein: CASSSGQQETQYF.

The chain combines TRBV28 with TRBJ2-3, with D hard to call. The V gene's germline CDR1 is MDHEN and CDR2 SYDVKM. This CDR3 region has 14 residues. V lost 6 bases to trimming and J lost 5 bases, with 15 bases between them. CDR3 region: CASSPGSTGDTQYF. DNA of the CDR3: TGTGCCAGCAGCCCCGGGTCAACGGGAGATACGCAGTATTTT.

As regards this clone: Distinct nucleotide sequences in the sample also encode this CDR3. The chain uses TRBV28 and TRBJ2-7; TRBD2 agrees at 13 bases. This CDR3 region has 15 residues. V shed 3 bases and J 3 bases; nucleotides not matched to a gene: 2. Germline CDR1 is MDHEN and CDR2 is SYDVKM. The CDR3 is CASSLRTSGSYEQYF. The CDR3, as DNA: TGTGCCAGCAGTTTGCGGACTAGCGGGAGCTACGAGCAGTACTTC. The full variable domain, its missing parts supplied by reference TRBV28 and TRBJ2-7, is DVKVTQSSRYLVKRTGEKVFLECVQDMDHENMFWYRQDPGLGLRLIYFSYDVKMKEKGDIPEGYSVSREKKERFSLILESASTNQTSMYLCASSLRTSGSYEQYFGPGTRLTVT.

This chain joins TRBV18 and TRBJ2-7; D is unresolved. CDR1 is KGHSH, CDR2 LQKENI, per germline. This CDR3 is 14 amino acids long. V lost 3 bases, J lost 0 bases, and 9 bases lay in between. CDR3 region: CASSPLSGSYEQYF. In DNA form, the CDR3 reads TGTGCCAGCTCACCTCTCAGTGGCTCCTACGAGCAGTACTTC.

Of note for this clone: This sample includes further DNA sequences coding for the same CDR3. The V call is TRBV7-2, the J call TRBJ1-1; 8 bases match TRBD1. With V trimmed by 3 bases and J by 5 bases, 2 bases remained unmatched. Germline CDR1 is SGHTA and CDR2 is FQGNSA. The CDR3 consists of 13 residues. The CDR3, as DNA: TGTGCCAGCAGCTTCAGGGGGCGAACTGAAGCTTTCTTT. Protein product: CASSFRGRTEAFF.

The genes are TRBV28 and TRBJ1-5, with a tentative D call TRBD1 (5 bases). Between the trimmed V and J ends, which lost 6 bases and 1 base, there was a span of 13 bases. The CDR3 length is 15 residues. Germline V gives CDR1 MDHEN, CDR2 SYDVKM. The CDR3 DNA sequence: TGTGCCAGCAGCTCGTCTCAGGGAAGCAATCAGCCCCAGCATTTT. Protein sequence: CASSSSQGSNQPQHF.

The CDR3 nucleotides read TGTGCCAGCAGTTCCAGACAGGGAGGGGAGACCCAGTACTTC. Translated: CASSSRQGGETQYF. The chain carries TRBV6-5 and TRBJ2-5, with D perhaps matching TRBD1 or TRBD2 (7 bases each). CDR3 length: 14 residues. Germline V gene data show CDR1 as MNHEY and CDR2 as SVGAGI. Trimming removed 4 bases at V and 5 bases at J, with 14 bases between.

V and J are TRBV11-1 and TRBJ1-1; a weak D match, TRBD1 (5 bases). V was clipped by 3 bases and J by 6 bases, with 14 bases between them. The CDR3 runs 14 residues. The germline V gene has CDR1 SGHAT and CDR2 FQDESV (reference sequence). CDR3 in amino acids: CASSFRGVSAEAFF. CDR3 nucleotides: TGTGCCAGCAGCTTTCGAGGGGTTTCGGCTGAAGCTTTCTTT. The whole variable domain, filled in from reference TRBV11-1 and TRBJ1-1, reads EAEVAQSPRYKITEKSQAVAFWCDPISGHATLYWYRQILGQGPELLVQFQDESVVDDSQLPKDRFSAERLKGVDSTLKIQPAELGDSAMYLCASSFRGVSAEAFFGQGTRLTVV.

The chain is built from TRBV9 and TRBJ2-3; 8 bases fit TRBD2. The CDR3 runs to 17 residues. Germline V CDR1 and CDR2: SGDLS, YYNGEE. With V trimmed by 0 bases and J by 5 bases, 11 bases remained unmatched. The DNA of the CDR3 is TGTGCCAGCAGCGTAGCATCGGGCGCGGCGGGGGGAGATACGCAGTATTTT. Translation: CASSVASGAAGGDTQYF.

V usage is TRBV14 and J usage is TRBJ2-1; perhaps D is TRBD1 or TRBD2 (5 bases each). Trimming removed 1 base at V and 0 bases at J, with 10 bases between. Germline V gives CDR1 SGHDN, CDR2 FVKESK. This CDR3 has 16 amino acids. The CDR3 bases are TGTGCCAGCAGCCAAGCCGAGGGGAGCTCCTACAATGAGCAGTTCTTC. Amino acids: CASSQAEGSSYNEQFF.

The chain recombines TRBV12-5 with TRBJ1-2; D unclear. The V and J ends lost 1 base and 8 bases respectively, with 14 bases between them. Germline V gene data show CDR1 as LGHNT and CDR2 as FRNRAP. CDR3 length equals 14 residues. The CDR3 coding sequence is TGTGCTAGTGGTTTGGACGAGGCAGTTCAAGGCTACACCTTC. Translating it yields CASGLDEAVQGYTF.